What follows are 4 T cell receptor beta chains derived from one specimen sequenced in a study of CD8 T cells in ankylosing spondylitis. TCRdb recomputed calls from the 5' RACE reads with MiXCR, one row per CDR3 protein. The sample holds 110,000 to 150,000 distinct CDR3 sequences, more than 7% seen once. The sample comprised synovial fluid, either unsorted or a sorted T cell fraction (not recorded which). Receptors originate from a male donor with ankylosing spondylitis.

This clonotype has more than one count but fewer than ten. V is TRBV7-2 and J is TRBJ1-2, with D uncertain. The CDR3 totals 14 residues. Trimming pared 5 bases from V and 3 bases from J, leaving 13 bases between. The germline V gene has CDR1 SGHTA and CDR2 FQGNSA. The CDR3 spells CASSAESWDYGYTF. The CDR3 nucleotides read TGTGCCAGCAGCGCGGAATCATGGGACTATGGCTACACCTTC. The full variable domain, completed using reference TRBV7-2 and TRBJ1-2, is GAGVSQSPSNKVTEKGKDVELRCDPISGHTALYWYRQSLGQGLEFLIYFQGNSAPDKSGLPSDRFSAERTGGSVSTLTIQRTQQEDSAVYLCASSAESWDYGYTFGSGTRLTVV.

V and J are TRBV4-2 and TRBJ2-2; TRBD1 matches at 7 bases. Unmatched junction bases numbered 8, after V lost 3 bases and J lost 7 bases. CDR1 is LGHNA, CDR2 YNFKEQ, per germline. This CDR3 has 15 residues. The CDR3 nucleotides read TGTGCCAGCAGCCATGGACAGGCCACTATCGGGGAGCTGTTTTTT. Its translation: CASSHGQATIGELFF.

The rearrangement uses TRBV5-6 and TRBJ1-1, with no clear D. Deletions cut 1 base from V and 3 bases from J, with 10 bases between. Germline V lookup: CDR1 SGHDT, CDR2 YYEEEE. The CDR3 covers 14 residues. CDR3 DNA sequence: TGTGCCAGCAGCTTGTTAGGATGGGACACTGAAGCTTTCTTT. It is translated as CASSLLGWDTEAFF.

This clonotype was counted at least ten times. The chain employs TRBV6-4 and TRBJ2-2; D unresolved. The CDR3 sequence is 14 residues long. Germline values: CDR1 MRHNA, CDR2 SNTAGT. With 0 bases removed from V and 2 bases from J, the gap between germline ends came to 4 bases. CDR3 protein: CASSDSTNTGELFF. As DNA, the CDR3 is TGTGCCAGCAGTGACTCGACAAACACCGGGGAGCTGTTTTTT.